One and the same sample provided the 12 T cell receptor beta chains below, sequenced in a study of blood T cell repertoires in COVID-19. Clones were read by immunoSEQ multiplex PCR, and TCRdb kept only the in-frame ones, dropping some. The sample contains a few hundred thousand clones, around 88% of which appear only once. What was sequenced was PBMCs or T cells enriched from blood (not recorded which). Every receptor here comes from a middle-aged woman with acute COVID-19.

This sequence joins TRBV4-1 and TRBJ1-3; D is ambiguous. Germline CDR1 reads MGHRA; CDR2 reads YSYEKL. The CDR3 length is 13 residues. The V gene lost 2 bases and the J gene lost 5 bases, with 7 bases spanning the gap. The CDR3 nucleotides read TGCGCCAGCAGCCAAAATAATAGAAACACCATATATTTT. Amino acid sequence: CASSQNNRNTIYF.

This clone has more than one count but fewer than ten. The chain joins TRBV3-1 (or the pseudogene TRBV3-2) to TRBJ2-5; D is perhaps TRBD2 (6 bases). V was trimmed by 4 bases and J by 2 bases, leaving 20 bases between them. The V gene's germline CDR1 is LGHDT and CDR2 YNNKEL (reference sequence). This CDR3 is 17 amino acids long. The CDR3 DNA sequence: TGTGCCAGCAGCCCCTCAGTGGGTCGAGCGGGTCAAGAGACCCAGTACTTC. It codes for CASSPSVGRAGQETQYF.

This clone was observed a single time. V and J are TRBV7-9 and TRBJ2-2; 7 bases line up with TRBD2. In germline, CDR1 is SEHNR, CDR2 FQNEAQ (reference sequence). V was clipped by 5 bases and J by 3 bases; unmatched bases: 3. This CDR3 comprises 14 residues. The CDR3 sequence is CASSKTSHTGELFF. The CDR3 DNA follows: TGTGCCAGCAGCAAGACTAGCCACACCGGGGAGCTGTTTTTT.

The J gene is TRBJ2-3, the V gene TRBV29-1; 8 bases map to TRBD1. The V and J ends lost 7 bases and 6 bases, in that order; junction bases with no gene match: 6. There are 12 residues in the CDR3. CDR1 and CDR2 from the germline V gene are SQVTM and ANQGSEA. The CDR3 DNA reads TGCAGCGGGAGGGACAGGCGGGATACGCAGTATTTT. It codes for CSGRDRRDTQYF.

This clone appeared a single time. The chain recombines TRBV7-2 with TRBJ1-1, with D perhaps matching TRBD1 (6 bases). The CDR3 spans 15 residues. Germline CDR1 reads SGHTA; CDR2 reads FQGNSA. Trimming took 5 bases from V and 5 from J, leaving 18 bases between them. CDR3 amino acids: CASSLSRGGVTEAFF. CDR3 DNA: TGTGCCAGCAGCCTGAGTAGGGGGGGAGTGACTGAAGCTTTCTTT.

The chain has TRBV12-3 or TRBV12-4 and TRBJ1-1; D gene unclear. Trimming stripped 1 base from V and 3 bases from J, with 6 bases between. CDR3 length: 13 residues. The chain's CDR3 is CASSLGGDTEAFF. The DNA for the CDR3 is TGTGCCAGCAGTTTAGGGGGAGACACTGAAGCTTTCTTT.

In its sample, this clone was seen a few times. This chain uses TRBV5-4 with TRBJ1-1, with D maybe TRBD1 (5 bases). The CDR3 covers 12 residues. V shed 10 bases and J shed 1 base, with 11 bases lying between them. Per germline, CDR1 SGHNT and CDR2 YYREEE (reference sequence). The CDR3: CAGGHTNTEAFF. The CDR3 DNA reads TGTGCCGGCGGACACACGAACACTGAAGCTTTCTTT.

The genes are TRBV2 and TRBJ1-4; the D is unclear. Germline assignment: CDR1 SNHLY and CDR2 FYNNEI. The CDR3 loop spans 14 amino acids. V lost 6 bases and J 1 base, leaving 9 bases between the germline ends. The CDR3 spells CASREDGTNEKLFF. As DNA, the CDR3 is TGTGCCAGCAGGGAGGACGGAACTAATGAAAAACTGTTTTTT.

V usage is TRBV5-1 and J usage is TRBJ1-4; tentatively, D is TRBD1 (6 bases). V lost 0 bases to trimming and J lost 7 bases, with 13 bases between them. Looked up from germline, CDR1 is SGHRS and CDR2 is YFSETQ. The length of the CDR3 is 15 residues. In DNA, the CDR3 is TGCGCCAGCAGCTTGGACGGGCAGGGGACTGAAAAACTGTTTTTT. Amino acid sequence: CASSLDGQGTEKLFF.

The chain uses TRBV15 and TRBJ1-3, with 7 bases matching TRBD1. The length of the CDR3 is 15 residues. Per germline, CDR1 LNHNV and CDR2 YYDKDF (reference sequence). Losses at the gene ends were 5 bases for V and 4 bases for J; bases not matched to a gene: 8. The CDR3 protein is CATSGRQGTGNTIYF. As DNA, the CDR3 is TGTGCCACCAGCGGGAGACAGGGCACCGGAAACACCATATATTTT. Using reference TRBV15 and TRBJ1-3 for the parts outside the CDR3, the full variable domain is DAMVIQNPRYQVTQFGKPVTLSCSQTLNHNVMYWYQQKSSQAPKLLFHYYDKDFNNEADTPDNFQSRRPNTSFCFLDIRSPGLGDTAMYLCATSGRQGTGNTIYFGEGSWLTVV.

This clone was seen a handful of times. The chain uses TRBV11-2 and TRBJ2-1, with D hard to call. The CDR3 sequence is 12 residues long. CDR1 and CDR2 (germline): SGHAT, FQNNGV. The ends were cut back, 2 bases at V and 10 bases at J, with 9 bases in the middle. DNA of the CDR3: TGTGCCAGCAGCTTATTTGCGGAGGAGCAGTTCTTC. Translated, it gives CASSLFAEEQFF.

V is TRBV19 and J is TRBJ2-7; 9 bases align to TRBD1. Germline trimming cut 5 bases from V and 1 base from J; bases unmatched to any gene: 6. CDR1 is LNHDA and CDR2 is SQIVND in the germline V gene (reference sequence). This CDR3 comprises 15 residues. CDR3 protein: CASSPGQGTSYEQYF. In nucleotides, the CDR3 is TGTGCCAGTAGTCCGGGACAGGGTACGTCCTACGAGCAGTACTTC.